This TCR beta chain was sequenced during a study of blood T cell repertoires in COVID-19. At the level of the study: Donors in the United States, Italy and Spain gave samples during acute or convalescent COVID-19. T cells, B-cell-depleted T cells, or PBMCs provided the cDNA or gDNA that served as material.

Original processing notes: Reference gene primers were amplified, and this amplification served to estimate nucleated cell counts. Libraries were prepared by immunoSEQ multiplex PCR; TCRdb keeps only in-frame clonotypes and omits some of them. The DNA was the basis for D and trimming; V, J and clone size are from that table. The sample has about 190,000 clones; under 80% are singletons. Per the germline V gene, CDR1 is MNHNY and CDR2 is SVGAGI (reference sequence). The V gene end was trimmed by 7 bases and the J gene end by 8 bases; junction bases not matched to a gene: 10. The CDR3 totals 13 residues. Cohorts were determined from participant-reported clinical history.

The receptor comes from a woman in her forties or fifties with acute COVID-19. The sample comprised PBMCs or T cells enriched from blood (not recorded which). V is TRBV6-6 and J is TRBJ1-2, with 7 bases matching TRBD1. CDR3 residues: CASTGRDREGYTF. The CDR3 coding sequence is TGTGCCAGCACCGGCCGAGACAGGGAAGGCTACACCTTC.